The rows below give T cell receptor beta chains drawn from one sample of a study of TIL therapy for anti-PD-1-resistant metastatic lung cancer. The protocol was immunoSEQ multiplex PCR, while the TCRdb copy is restricted to in-frame clones and leaves out a portion. The sample lists 95,000 or so clones; 50% to 70% were seen once. The source was tumor tissue, collected at baseline. The receptors here all came from a person aged 25-79 years with non-small cell lung cancer. The CDR3 runs from the conserved cysteine through the conserved F or W. The D gene is left open where the match is weak. The size field is filled for only some rows; it gives once, few, many or a size class.

v_gene	abundance	j_gene	d_gene	CDR3aa	CDR3nt
TRBV28	-	TRBJ1-2	TRBD1	CASSLKTGGNYGYTF	TGTGCCAGCAGTTTGAAAACAGGGGGTAACTATGGCTACACCTTC
TRBV5-1	-	TRBJ1-6	TRBD1	CASSSGDRVNSPLHF	TGCGCCAGCAGCTCGGGGGACAGGGTTAATTCACCCCTCCACTTT
TRBV7-3	-	TRBJ2-5	-	CASSLGTSQETQYF	TGTGCCAGCAGCCTTGGGACTTCACAAGAGACCCAGTACTTC
TRBV5-1	once	TRBJ2-2	TRBD1	CASSLDRATPNTGELFF	TGCGCCAGCAGCCTGGACAGGGCAACCCCGAACACCGGGGAGCTGTTTTTT
TRBV5-1	-	TRBJ2-3	TRBD2	CASSYGTSGSYADTQYF	TGCGCCAGCAGCTATGGGACTAGCGGGAGCTACGCGGATACGCAGTATTTT
TRBV4-1	-	TRBJ2-1	-	CASSPSVPDPYNEQFF	TGCGCCAGCAGCCCATCAGTCCCGGACCCCTACAATGAGCAGTTCTTC
TRBV24-1	-	TRBJ2-1	TRBD1	CATSEPGQGLNEQFF	TGTGCCACCAGTGAACCGGGACAGGGTTTAAATGAGCAGTTCTTC
TRBV2	-	TRBJ1-2	TRBD1	CASSRTGQNYGYTF	TGTGCCAGCAGCAGGACAGGGCAAAACTATGGCTACACCTTC
TRBV5-1	-	TRBJ2-5	TRBD1	CASSWTGGASETQYF	TGCGCCAGCAGCTGGACAGGGGGCGCGTCGGAGACCCAGTACTTC
TRBV19	-	TRBJ1-2	TRBD1	CASSSGQAVDFYGYTF	TGTGCCAGTAGTTCCGGACAGGCAGTTGATTTCTATGGCTACACCTTC